This T cell receptor (beta chain) is from a study of identical twins. Findings and limits, study-wide: Whereas memory repertoires showed no such difference, abundant cord blood beta clonotypes carried fewer insertions. Donors were not followed over many years; analysis was cross-sectional. Beta out-of-frame sequences showed weaker excess twin sharing.

TCRdb processed the 5' RACE reads anew with MiXCR; each CDR3 protein has one entry. This sample has approximately 260,000 distinct CDR3 sequences, with over 12% found just once. CDR1 and CDR2 from the germline V gene are DFQATT and SNEGSKA (reference sequence). The CDR3 sequence is 15 residues long. Trimming removed 1 base from V and 3 bases from J; junction bases left unmatched: 0. This clonotype turned up a few times. Its antigen is unidentified. The TCR sequence derives from a woman under 30 in good health. The source material was memory (CD45RO+) T cells sorted from blood. This chain uses TRBV20-1 with TRBJ2-3; TRBD2 aligns across 14 bases. CDR3 DNA sequence: TGCAGTGCTAGAGGGACTAGCGGGGGGACAGATACGCAGTATTTT. Translated: CSARGTSGGTDTQYF.